The clone carrying this TCR beta chain was observed a few times. The data belong to a study of T cell responses to AZD1222 COVID-19 vaccine. CDR3 length: 14 amino acids. V shed 8 bases and J shed 3 bases, with 14 bases lying between them. CDR1 and CDR2 (germline): SNHLY, FYNNEI. Data came from immunoSEQ multiplex PCR; TCRdb stores just in-frame clones and leaves some out. Of 80,000 to 100,000 clones in the sample, roughly nine tenths were seen once. This sequence originates from an adult in good health. Sequencing used peripheral blood, obtained on day 0 of AZD1222 vaccination. The chain joins TRBV2 to TRBJ1-5; D is uncertain. The CDR3 here is CASSDSGPNQPQHF. The CDR3 region has the DNA TGTGCCAGCTCCGATTCAGGACCCAATCAGCCCCAGCATTTT. The whole variable domain, remainder taken from reference TRBV2 and TRBJ1-5, is EPEVTQTPSHQVTQMGQEVILRCVPISNHLYFYWYRQILGQKVEFLVSFYNNEISEKSEIFDDQFSVERPDGSNFTLKIRSTKLEDSAMYFCASSDSGPNQPQHFGDGTRLSIL.